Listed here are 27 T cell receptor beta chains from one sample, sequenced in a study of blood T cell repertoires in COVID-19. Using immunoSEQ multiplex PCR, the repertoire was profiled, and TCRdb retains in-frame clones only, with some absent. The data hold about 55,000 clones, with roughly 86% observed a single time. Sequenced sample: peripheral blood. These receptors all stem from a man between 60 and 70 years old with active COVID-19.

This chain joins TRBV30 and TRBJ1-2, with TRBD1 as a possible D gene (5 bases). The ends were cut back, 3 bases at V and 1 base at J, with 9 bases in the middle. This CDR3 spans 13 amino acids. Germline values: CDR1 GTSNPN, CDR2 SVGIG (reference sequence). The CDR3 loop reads CAWSAQGNYGYTF. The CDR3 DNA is TGTGCCTGGAGCGCCCAGGGTAACTATGGCTACACCTTC.

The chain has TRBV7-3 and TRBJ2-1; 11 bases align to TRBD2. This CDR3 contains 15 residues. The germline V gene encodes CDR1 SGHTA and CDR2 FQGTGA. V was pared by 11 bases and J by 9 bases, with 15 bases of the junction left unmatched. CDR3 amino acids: CASSFLSGRASEQFF. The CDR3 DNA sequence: TGTGCCTCTTCTTTCCTTAGCGGGAGGGCATCTGAGCAGTTCTTC.

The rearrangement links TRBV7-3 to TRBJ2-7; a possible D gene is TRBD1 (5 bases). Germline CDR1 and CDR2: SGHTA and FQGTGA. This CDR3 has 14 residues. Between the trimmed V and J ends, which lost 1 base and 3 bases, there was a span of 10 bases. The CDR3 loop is CASSLKAGLYEQYF. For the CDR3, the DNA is TGTGCCAGCAGCTTAAAGGCAGGGCTCTACGAGCAGTACTTC. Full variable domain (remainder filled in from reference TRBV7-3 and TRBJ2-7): GAGVSQTPSNKVTEKGKYVELRCDPISGHTALYWYRQSLGQGPEFLIYFQGTGAADDSGLPNDRFFAVRPEGSVSTLKIQRTERGDSAVYLCASSLKAGLYEQYFGPGTRLTVT.

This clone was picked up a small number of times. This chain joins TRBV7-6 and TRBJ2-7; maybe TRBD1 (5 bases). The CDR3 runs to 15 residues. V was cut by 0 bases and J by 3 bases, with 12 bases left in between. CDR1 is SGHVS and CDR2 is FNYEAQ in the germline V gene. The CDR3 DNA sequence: TGTGCCAGCAGCTTAGCTCGTGGACACCGCTACGAGCAGTACTTC. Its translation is CASSLARGHRYEQYF.

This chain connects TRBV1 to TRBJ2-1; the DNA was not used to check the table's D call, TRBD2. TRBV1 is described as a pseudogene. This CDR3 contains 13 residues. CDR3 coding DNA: TGCACCAGCGTGGGGACTAGCTGCAATGAGCAGTTCTTC. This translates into CTSVGTSCNEQFF.

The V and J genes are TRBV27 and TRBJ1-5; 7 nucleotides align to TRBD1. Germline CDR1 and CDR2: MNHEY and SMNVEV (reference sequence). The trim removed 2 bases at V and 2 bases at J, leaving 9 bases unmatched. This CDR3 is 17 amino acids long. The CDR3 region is CASSLLGAGGGNQPQHF. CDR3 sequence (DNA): TGTGCCAGCAGTTTACTGGGGGCAGGGGGAGGCAATCAGCCCCAGCATTTT.

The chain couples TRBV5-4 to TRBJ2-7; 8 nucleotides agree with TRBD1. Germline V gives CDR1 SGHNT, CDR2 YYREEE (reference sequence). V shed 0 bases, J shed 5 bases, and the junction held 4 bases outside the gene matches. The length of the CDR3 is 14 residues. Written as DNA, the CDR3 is TGTGCCAGCAGCTTGGGTGCAGGGGGCAACGAGCAGTACTTC. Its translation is CASSLGAGGNEQYF.

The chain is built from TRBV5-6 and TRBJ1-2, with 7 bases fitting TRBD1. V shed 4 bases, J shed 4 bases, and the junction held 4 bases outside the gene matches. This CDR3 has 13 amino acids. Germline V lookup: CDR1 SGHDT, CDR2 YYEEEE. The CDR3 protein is CASSAGTAYGYTF. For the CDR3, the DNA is TGTGCCAGCAGCGCCGGGACAGCCTATGGCTACACCTTC.

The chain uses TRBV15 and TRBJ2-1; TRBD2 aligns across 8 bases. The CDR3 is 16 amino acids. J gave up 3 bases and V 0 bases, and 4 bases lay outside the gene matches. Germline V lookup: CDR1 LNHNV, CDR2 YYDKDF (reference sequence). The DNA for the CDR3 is TGTGCCACCAGCAGAGATAGAACTAGCGGCTACAATGAGCAGTTCTTC. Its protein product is CATSRDRTSGYNEQFF.

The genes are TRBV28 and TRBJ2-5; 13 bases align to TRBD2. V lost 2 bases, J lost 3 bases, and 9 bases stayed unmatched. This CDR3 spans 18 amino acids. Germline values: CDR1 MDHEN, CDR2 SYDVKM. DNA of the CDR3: TGTGCCAGCAGTTTACCTAGACTAGCGGGAGGCCCAAAAGAGACCCAGTACTTC. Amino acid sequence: CASSLPRLAGGPKETQYF.

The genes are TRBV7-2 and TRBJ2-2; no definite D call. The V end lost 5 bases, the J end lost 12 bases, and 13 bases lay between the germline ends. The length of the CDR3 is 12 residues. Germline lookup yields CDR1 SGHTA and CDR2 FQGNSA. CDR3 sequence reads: CASSRSPQKLFF. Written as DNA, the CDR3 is TGTGCCAGCAGCCGATCCCCTCAGAAGCTGTTTTTT.

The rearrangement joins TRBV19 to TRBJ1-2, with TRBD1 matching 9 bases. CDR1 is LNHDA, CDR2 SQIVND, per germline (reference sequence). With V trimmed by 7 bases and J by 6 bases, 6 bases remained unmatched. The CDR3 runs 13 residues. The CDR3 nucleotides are TGTGCCAGTACCCGGACAGGGGTCGATGGCTACACCTTC. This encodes CASTRTGVDGYTF.

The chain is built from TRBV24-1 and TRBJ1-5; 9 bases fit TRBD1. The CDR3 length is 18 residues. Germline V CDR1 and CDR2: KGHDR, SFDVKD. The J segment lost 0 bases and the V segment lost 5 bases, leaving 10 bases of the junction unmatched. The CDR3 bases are TGTGCCACCAGTGCCGTCCGGGACAGGGTTCATAGCAATCAGCCCCAGCATTTT. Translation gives CATSAVRDRVHSNQPQHF.

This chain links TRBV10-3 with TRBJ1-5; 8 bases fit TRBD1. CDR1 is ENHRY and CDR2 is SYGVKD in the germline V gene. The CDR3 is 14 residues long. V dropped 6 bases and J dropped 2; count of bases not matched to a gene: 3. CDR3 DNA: TGTGCCATCAGGCCGGACAGGGGCAATCAGCCCCAGCATTTT. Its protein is CAIRPDRGNQPQHF.

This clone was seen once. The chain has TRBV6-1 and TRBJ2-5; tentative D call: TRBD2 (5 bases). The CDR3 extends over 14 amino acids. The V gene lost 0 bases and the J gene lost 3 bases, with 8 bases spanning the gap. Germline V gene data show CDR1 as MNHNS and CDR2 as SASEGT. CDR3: CASSEAGAKETQYF. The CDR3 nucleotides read TGTGCCAGCAGTGAAGCGGGAGCGAAAGAGACCCAGTACTTC.

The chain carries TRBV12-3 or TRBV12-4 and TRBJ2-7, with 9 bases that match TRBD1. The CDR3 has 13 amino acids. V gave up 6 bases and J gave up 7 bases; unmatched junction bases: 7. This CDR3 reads CASRNRGRLEQYF. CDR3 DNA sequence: TGTGCCAGCAGAAACAGGGGGCGCTTGGAGCAGTACTTC.

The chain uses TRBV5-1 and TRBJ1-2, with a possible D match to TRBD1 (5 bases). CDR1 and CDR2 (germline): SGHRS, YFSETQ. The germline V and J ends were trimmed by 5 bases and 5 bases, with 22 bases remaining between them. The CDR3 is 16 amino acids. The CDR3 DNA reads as TGCGCCAGCAGTTCCGGGCAGTCAGAGGGACTATATGGCTACACCTTC. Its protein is CASSSGQSEGLYGYTF.

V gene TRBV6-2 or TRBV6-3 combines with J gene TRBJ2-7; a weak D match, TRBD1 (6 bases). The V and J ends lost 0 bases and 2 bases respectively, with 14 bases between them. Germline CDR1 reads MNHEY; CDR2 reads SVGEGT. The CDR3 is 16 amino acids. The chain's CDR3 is CASSYSSRGSPYEQYF. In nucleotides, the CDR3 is TGTGCCAGCAGTTACTCCTCCAGGGGTAGTCCCTACGAGCAGTACTTC.

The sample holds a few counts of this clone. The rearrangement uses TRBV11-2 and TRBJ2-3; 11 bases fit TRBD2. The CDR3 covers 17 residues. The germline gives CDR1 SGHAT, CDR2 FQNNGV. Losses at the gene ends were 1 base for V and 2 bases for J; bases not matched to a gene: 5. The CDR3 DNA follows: TGTGCCAGCAGCTTAGCCGGGGGACTAGCGGTCACAGATACGCAGTATTTT. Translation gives CASSLAGGLAVTDTQYF.

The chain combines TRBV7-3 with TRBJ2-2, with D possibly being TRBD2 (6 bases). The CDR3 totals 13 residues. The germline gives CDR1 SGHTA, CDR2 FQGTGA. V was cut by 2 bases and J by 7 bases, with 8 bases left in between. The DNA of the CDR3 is TGTGCCAGCAGCTTATCGGAGGGCGGGGAGCTGTTTTTT. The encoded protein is CASSLSEGGELFF.

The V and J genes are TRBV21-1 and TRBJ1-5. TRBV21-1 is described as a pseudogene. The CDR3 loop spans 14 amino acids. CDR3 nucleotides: TGTGCCAGCAGCAGGGACTCCCATTGTCAGCCCCAGCATTTT. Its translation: CASSRDSHCQPQHF.

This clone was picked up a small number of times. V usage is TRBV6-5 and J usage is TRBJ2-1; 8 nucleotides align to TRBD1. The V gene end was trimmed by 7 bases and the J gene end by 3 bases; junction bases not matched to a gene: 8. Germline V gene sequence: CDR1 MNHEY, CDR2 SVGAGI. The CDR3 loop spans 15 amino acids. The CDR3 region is CASTLTGEVYNEQFF. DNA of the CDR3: TGTGCCAGCACCCTGACAGGGGAAGTCTACAATGAGCAGTTCTTC.

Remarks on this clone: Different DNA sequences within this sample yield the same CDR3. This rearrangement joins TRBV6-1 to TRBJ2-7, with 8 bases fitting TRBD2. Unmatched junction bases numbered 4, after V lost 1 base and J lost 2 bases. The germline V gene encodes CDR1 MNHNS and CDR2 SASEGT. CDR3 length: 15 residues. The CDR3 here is CASSEGLAGPYEQYF. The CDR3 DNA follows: TGTGCCAGCAGTGAAGGGCTAGCGGGCCCCTACGAGCAGTACTTC.

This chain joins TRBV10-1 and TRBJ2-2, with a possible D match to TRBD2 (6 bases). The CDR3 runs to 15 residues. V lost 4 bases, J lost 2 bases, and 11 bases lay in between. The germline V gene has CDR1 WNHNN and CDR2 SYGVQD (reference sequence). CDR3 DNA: TGCGCCAGCAGTGGTGCGGGACTTAACACCGGGGAGCTGTTTTTT. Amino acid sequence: CASSGAGLNTGELFF.

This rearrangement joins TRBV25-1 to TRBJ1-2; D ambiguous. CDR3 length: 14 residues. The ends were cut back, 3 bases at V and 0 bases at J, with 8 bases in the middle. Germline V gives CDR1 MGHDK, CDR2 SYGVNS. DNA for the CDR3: TGTGCCAGCAGTGACCCGGGAGCTAACTATGGCTACACCTTC. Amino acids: CASSDPGANYGYTF.

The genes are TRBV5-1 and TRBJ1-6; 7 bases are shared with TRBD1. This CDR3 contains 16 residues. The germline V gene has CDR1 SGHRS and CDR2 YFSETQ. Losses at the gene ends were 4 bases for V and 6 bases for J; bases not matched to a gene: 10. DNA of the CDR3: TGCGCCAGCAGCACCGCGACAGGGAGCGCTAATTCACCCCTCCACTTT. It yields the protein CASSTATGSANSPLHF.

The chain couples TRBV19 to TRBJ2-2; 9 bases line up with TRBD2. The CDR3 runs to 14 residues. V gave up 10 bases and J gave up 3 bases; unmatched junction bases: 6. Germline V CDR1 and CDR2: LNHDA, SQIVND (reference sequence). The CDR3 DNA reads TGTGCCACTTATAGCGGGAGTGACACCGGGGAGCTGTTTTTT. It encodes CATYSGSDTGELFF.